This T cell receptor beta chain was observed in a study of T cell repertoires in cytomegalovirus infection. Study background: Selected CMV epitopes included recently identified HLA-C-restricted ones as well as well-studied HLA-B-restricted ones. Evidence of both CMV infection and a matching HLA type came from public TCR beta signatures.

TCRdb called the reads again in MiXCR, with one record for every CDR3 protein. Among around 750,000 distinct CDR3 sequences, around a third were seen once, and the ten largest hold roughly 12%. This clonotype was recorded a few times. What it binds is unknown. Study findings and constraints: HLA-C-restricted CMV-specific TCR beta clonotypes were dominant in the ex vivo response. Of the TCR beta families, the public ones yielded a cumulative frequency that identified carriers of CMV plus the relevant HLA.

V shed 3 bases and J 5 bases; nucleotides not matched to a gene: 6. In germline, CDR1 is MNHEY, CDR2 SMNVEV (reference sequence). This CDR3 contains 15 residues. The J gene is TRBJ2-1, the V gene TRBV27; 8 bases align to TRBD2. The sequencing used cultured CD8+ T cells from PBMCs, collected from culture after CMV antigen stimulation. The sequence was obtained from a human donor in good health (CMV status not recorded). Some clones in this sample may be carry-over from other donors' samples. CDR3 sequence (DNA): TGTGCCAGCAGTTTGAGTCGGGGGGGTGACAATGAGCAGTTCTTC. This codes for CASSLSRGGDNEQFF.